The next 10 T cell receptor beta chains were all read from a single sample in a study of cytomegalovirus exposure and HLA in healthy donors (dated by TCRdb to 2016 to 2017). To prepare the library, the immunoSEQ multiplex PCR assay was applied. The multiplex PCR relied on a mix of 60 forward primers for TCR Vbeta segments and 13 reverse primers for TCR Jbeta segments. TCRdb holds this immuneACCESS table with in-frame rearrangements only. Some clones are missing; in checked studies, unresolved V genes explain under half, and the rest has no known cause. The table for this sample lists 170,000 or so clones; 84% of them were counted only once. The leading ten clones occupy about 0.39% of the sample. Sequenced material: PBMCs. The receptors shown here come from a boy between 2 and 15 years old in good health and CMV-seronegative.

This chain joins TRBV25-1 and TRBJ1-1; D is perhaps TRBD1 (6 bases). This CDR3 is built from 15 residues. V was trimmed by 4 bases and J by 0 bases, leaving 12 bases between them. CDR1 and CDR2 from the germline V gene are MGHDK and SYGVNS. Here the CDR3 reads CASSALDRVNTEAFF. The DNA of the CDR3 is TGTGCCAGCAGTGCTTTGGACAGAGTGAACACTGAAGCTTTCTTT.

This chain uses TRBV2 with TRBJ2-3, with TRBD1 identical over 7 bases. The CDR3 covers 15 residues. The germline V gene encodes CDR1 SNHLY and CDR2 FYNNEI. With 2 bases clipped from V and 1 base from J, the junction kept 3 bases outside the gene matches. Here the CDR3 reads CASSERTGRTDTQYF. CDR3 nucleotide sequence: TGTGCCAGCAGTGAAAGGACAGGACGCACAGATACGCAGTATTTT. The full variable domain, rest sourced from reference TRBV2 and TRBJ2-3, is EPEVTQTPSHQVTQMGQEVILRCVPISNHLYFYWYRQILGQKVEFLVSFYNNEISEKSEIFDDQFSVERPDGSNFTLKIRSTKLEDSAMYFCASSERTGRTDTQYFGPGTRLTVL.

The V call is TRBV7-8, the J call TRBJ2-1, with D perhaps matching TRBD2 (6 bases). The CDR3 length is 16 residues. V was pared by 2 bases and J by 4 bases, with 15 bases between. Germline CDR1 SGHVS, CDR2 FQNEAQ. Here the CDR3 DNA reads TGTGCCAGCAGCTTATTTAGCGGAGACGGATACAATGAGCAGTTCTTC. Amino acids: CASSLFSGDGYNEQFF. Full variable domain (outside the CDR3, taken from reference TRBV7-8 and TRBJ2-1): GAGVSQSPRYKVAKRGQDVALRCDPISGHVSLFWYQQALGQGPEFLTYFQNEAQLDKSGLPSDRFFAERPEGSVSTLKIQRTQQEDSAVYLCASSLFSGDGYNEQFFGPGTRLTVL.

The chain recombines TRBV10-2 with TRBJ2-1; 9 bases fit TRBD2. Trimming at V came to 6 bases and at J to 5 bases, leaving 11 bases not matched to a gene. CDR3 length equals 16 residues. The V gene's germline CDR1 is WSHSY and CDR2 SAAADI. The CDR3 DNA reads TGCGCCAGCAGGCCCCCCGCTAGCGGGGTGGACAATGAGCAGTTCTTC. Translation gives CASRPPASGVDNEQFF.

The J gene is TRBJ2-5, the V gene TRBV6-1, with 7 positions matching TRBD2. Per germline, CDR1 MNHNS and CDR2 SASEGT. After removal of 7 bases from V and 5 bases from J, the junction contained 13 bases not matched to a gene. The CDR3 contains 15 residues. The CDR3 here is CASISEGGPQETQYF. The CDR3 DNA reads as TGTGCCAGCATTTCCGAGGGAGGGCCCCAGGAGACCCAGTACTTC.

The rearrangement joins TRBV10-1 to TRBJ1-1, with 7 positions matching TRBD1. Germline values: CDR1 WNHNN, CDR2 SYGVQD (reference sequence). With V trimmed by 4 bases and J by 3 bases, 11 bases remained unmatched. The CDR3 spans 16 residues. CDR3: CASSGGARGSYTEAFF. For the CDR3, the DNA is TGCGCCAGCAGTGGAGGGGCCAGGGGGAGTTACACTGAAGCTTTCTTT.

V usage is TRBV7-2 and J usage is TRBJ1-2; the D gene is possibly TRBD1 (5 bases). CDR3 length: 15 residues. Trimming removed 3 bases at V and 2 bases at J, with 13 bases between. Germline CDR1 and CDR2: SGHTA and FQGNSA. The DNA of the CDR3 is TGTGCCAGCAGCTTTCCTGGGGGGACCAACTATGGCTACACCTTC. It encodes CASSFPGGTNYGYTF.

This clone was picked up one time. V usage is TRBV6-6 and J usage is TRBJ2-1; 11 bases map to TRBD2. Germline-derived CDR1 and CDR2 are MNHNY and SVGAGI (reference sequence). V shed 9 bases, J shed 3 bases, and the junction held 1 base outside the gene matches. This CDR3 has 13 residues. In nucleotides, the CDR3 is TGTGCCAGTGGGACTAGCGGCTACAATGAGCAGTTCTTC. This translates into CASGTSGYNEQFF.

The CDR3 DNA reads TGTGCCAGCAGTTTGAGCCGTGGACAGGGGCACTACGAGCAGTACTTC. The encoded protein is CASSLSRGQGHYEQYF. V is TRBV6-5 and J is TRBJ2-7; 9 bases agree with TRBD1. The CDR3 is made up of 16 amino acids. V lost 4 bases, J lost 3 bases, and 10 bases stayed unmatched. Germline lookup yields CDR1 MNHEY and CDR2 SVGAGI.

The chain uses TRBV28 and TRBJ1-5; tentative D call: TRBD1 (6 bases). V lost 5 bases, J lost 7 bases, and 12 bases lay in between. CDR3 size: 13 residues. Per the germline V gene, CDR1 is MDHEN and CDR2 is SYDVKM. In DNA form, the CDR3 reads TGTGCCAGCAGTACAGGGTTAGGGCAGCCCCAGCATTTT. Protein product: CASSTGLGQPQHF.